The 14 T cell receptor beta chains below come from one sample, sequenced in a study of blood T cells in healthy people across ages. Through a sample-barcoded 5' primer and a J-beta primer mix, a second PCR was run for about 6 to 11 cycles. One entry per CDR3 protein results from TCRdb running MiXCR on the 5' RACE reads. In the table there are about 780,000 distinct CDR3 sequences, 35% to 50% of which are singletons. The sample taken for sequencing was blood. The origin of the receptors is a man older than 75 in good health.

This clonotype was recorded at least ten times. The chain is built from TRBV5-1 and TRBJ2-5, with D possibly TRBD1 on 6 matching bases. The CDR3 is 14 residues long. From germline, CDR1 is SGHRS and CDR2 YFSETQ. V was trimmed by 4 bases and J by 0 bases, leaving 10 bases between them. The CDR3 DNA reads TGCGCCAGCAGCCCGGGGACAAACCAAGAGACCCAGTACTTC. This translates into CASSPGTNQETQYF.

There are a few counts of this clonotype. A read error may be the cause here, since a much bigger clone is one base away. The chain recombines TRBV15 with TRBJ2-7; D is perhaps TRBD1 (6 bases). V was trimmed by 6 bases and J by 7 bases, leaving 22 bases between them. The CDR3 has 15 amino acids. Germline V lookup: CDR1 LNHNV, CDR2 YYDKDF (reference sequence). CDR3 sequence reads: CATSLFLGALNEQYF. CDR3 bases: TGTGCCACCAGTCTTTTTCTGGGGGCTCTCAATGAGCAGTACTTC.

CDR3 bases: TGCAGTGCTAGAACCGACCTGAATGAGCAGTTCTTC. It translates to CSARTDLNEQFF. This chain links TRBV20-1 with TRBJ2-1, with D unclear. V shed 2 bases and J shed 7 bases, with 9 bases lying between them. CDR1 DFQATT and CDR2 SNEGSKA come from the germline V gene (reference sequence). CDR3 size: 12 residues.

As concerns this clonotype: The junction departs from the called germline gene at one end, perhaps through a read error. The chain has TRBV18 and TRBJ2-2, with D perhaps matching TRBD1 (6 bases). The CDR3 runs to 15 residues. Germline-derived CDR1 and CDR2 are KGHSH and LQKENI. CDR3 protein: CASLPRGTDTGELFF. The CDR3 DNA follows: TGTGCCAGCTTACCAAGGGGGACCGACACCGGGGAGCTGTTTTTT. The whole variable domain, remainder taken from reference TRBV18 and TRBJ2-2, is NAGVMQNPRHLVRRRGQEARLRCSPMKGHSHVYWYRQLPEEGLKFMVYLQKENIIDESGMPKERFSAEFPKEGPSILRIQQVVRGDSAAYFCASLPRGTDTGELFFGEGSRLTVL.

This clonotype was seen only a few times. The chain couples TRBV12-3 or TRBV12-4 to TRBJ2-1; possible D gene TRBD1, 6 bases. This CDR3 spans 13 amino acids. Trimming cost V 3 bases and J 5 bases, with 8 bases left between them. CDR3 sequence: CASSFRQDNEQFF. The CDR3 nucleotides read TGTGCCAGCAGTTTCCGACAGGACAATGAGCAGTTCTTC.

The J gene is TRBJ1-1, the V gene TRBV5-1; D not certain. Trimming took 4 bases from V and 7 from J, leaving 11 bases between them. Per the germline V gene, CDR1 is SGHRS and CDR2 is YFSETQ. This CDR3 is 12 amino acids long. CDR3 sequence reads: CASSPPGVEAFF. Here the CDR3 DNA reads TGCGCCAGCAGCCCCCCTGGGGTTGAAGCTTTCTTT. The variable domain in full, completed from reference TRBV5-1 and TRBJ1-1, reads KAGVTQTPRYLIKTRGQQVTLSCSPISGHRSVSWYQQTPGQGLQFLFEYFSETQRNKGNFPGRFSGRQFSNSRSEMNVSTLELGDSALYLCASSPPGVEAFFGQGTRLTVV.

J is TRBJ2-5 and V is TRBV24-1; 10 nucleotides line up with TRBD2. Germline V CDR1 and CDR2: KGHDR, SFDVKD. This CDR3 spans 16 amino acids. After removal of 7 bases from V and 11 bases from J, the junction contained 18 bases not matched to a gene. The CDR3 reads CATRGGALAGSGEQYF. The CDR3 DNA reads as TGTGCCACCAGGGGGGGTGCACTAGCGGGATCCGGTGAGCAGTACTTC.

The chain combines TRBV6-5 with TRBJ2-7; D gene uncertain. The germline gives CDR1 MNHEY, CDR2 SVGAGI. CDR3 length: 14 amino acids. V lost 7 bases and J 3 bases, leaving 16 bases between the germline ends. The CDR3: CASTKPGSVYEQYF. The CDR3 DNA follows: TGTGCCAGCACTAAACCGGGCAGCGTCTACGAGCAGTACTTC.

This clonotype was counted a few times. It may be a read error: a sequence one base away is much more abundant. The chain carries TRBV28 and TRBJ2-5; no firm D call. The CDR3 extends over 14 amino acids. Looked up from germline, CDR1 is MDHEN and CDR2 is SYDVKM. Trimming stripped 5 bases from V and 5 bases from J, with 15 bases between. CDR3 sequence: CASSVRQIIETQYF. The DNA for the CDR3 is TGTGCCAGCAGTGTCAGGCAGATAATTGAGACCCAGTACTTC.

The chain couples TRBV4-1 to TRBJ2-7; maybe TRBD1 (5 bases). Germline-derived CDR1 and CDR2 are MGHRA and YSYEKL. V dropped 1 base and J dropped 5 bases, with 12 bases sitting between them. The CDR3 sequence is 14 residues long. The CDR3 region has the DNA TGCGCCAGCAGCCAAGGGCAGGGCCCCAACGAGCAGTACTTC. This translates into CASSQGQGPNEQYF.

The rearrangement uses TRBV20-1 and TRBJ2-1, with D perhaps matching TRBD1 or TRBD2 (5 bases each). Germline V lookup: CDR1 DFQATT, CDR2 SNEGSKA (reference sequence). V was trimmed by 5 bases and J by 0 bases, leaving 11 bases between them. The CDR3 contains 14 residues. In DNA, the CDR3 is TGCAGTGCTGTTGGGGGACCCTCCTACAATGAGCAGTTCTTC. Its protein product is CSAVGGPSYNEQFF.

This clonotype was seen a single time. The chain couples TRBV12-3 or TRBV12-4 to TRBJ2-2; 7 nucleotides align to TRBD2. The CDR3 contains 17 residues. V lost 3 bases to trimming and J lost 1 base; unmatched junction nucleotides: 8. The CDR3 region is CASSFGLTSENTGELFF. Here the CDR3 DNA reads TGTGCCAGCAGTTTCGGCCTAACTAGCGAGAACACCGGGGAGCTGTTTTTT.

The rearrangement links TRBV20-1 to TRBJ2-7; 8 nucleotides agree with TRBD2. The CDR3 runs to 16 residues. The germline CDR1 and CDR2 sequences are DFQATT and SNEGSKA (reference sequence). V lost 5 bases to trimming and J lost 3 bases; unmatched junction nucleotides: 15. DNA for the CDR3: TGCAGTGCTTTCAGTCATAATAGCGGGGCCAGCTACGAGCAGTACTTC. Translated, it gives CSAFSHNSGASYEQYF.

This clonotype was counted at least ten times. A clone one base away is much larger, so this may be a read error. The chain couples TRBV27 to TRBJ2-1; tentatively, D is TRBD2 (6 bases). Gene TRBJ2-7 matches the end of the DNA better, so the J call may be wrong. Germline loops: CDR1 MNHEY, CDR2 SMNVEV (reference sequence). There are 15 residues in the CDR3. The CDR3 DNA reads as TGTGCCAGCAGTTTGGTCGCGGGATGGTACAATGAGCAGTACTTC. Translated: CASSLVAGWYNEQYF.